This TCR beta chain originates from a study of blood T cell repertoires in COVID-19 (dated by TCRdb to the early 2020s). About the full investigation: Samples covering the acute and convalescent phases of COVID-19 were provided by collaborators in the United States, Italy and Spain. The material from the prospective study consisted of cDNA or gDNA derived from T cells, B-cell-depleted T cells, or PBMCs. The dataset comprised deeply sampled blood TCRbeta repertoires from subjects exposed to, actively infected with, or recovered from COVID-19. The repertoires were made available in a free public database intended to serve as a resource for research on the immune response to SARS-CoV-2. Samples came from the ongoing ImmuneRACE study (first 160 participants) plus 1,254 subjects from 6 global collaborators. Sample metadata almost always included a de-identified subject ID, COVID-19 status, age in years and sex. Where available, HLA class I and class II types were taken from metadata supplied by the sample provider and were not determined by assay-based typing.

Summary of the overall study and its limitations: The quantity of clinical and demographic metadata differed by source and by participant and was supplied without curation.

The collaborating institutions used their own protocols to collect whole blood in K2EDTA tubes. For TCRbeta analysis, collaborators shipped samples in one of three forms: frozen whole blood, isolated PBMCs, or DNA extracted from either of those sample types. Measured from the cysteine to the phenylalanine, the CDR3 is 14 residues long. Only the CDR3 part of the read is kept: 42 bases, read in frame from the first base. Here V drops 3 bases and J drops 5 bases, and the junction holds 3 bases not matched to any gene. CDR1 KGHDR and CDR2 SFDVKD are derived from the germline V gene. Comments on this clone: Its antigen is not yet known. Nothing much larger sits one base from this clone, and base qualities are not available.

TCRbeta CDR3 regions were amplified from genomic DNA by means of the immunoSEQ Assay, a bias-controlled multiplex PCR. Processing in the source paper ran as follows. The number of nucleated cells in each sample was estimated by amplification of reference gene primers within the assay. Sequence reads were collapsed and filtered to measure the absolute abundance of every unique TCRbeta CDR3 rearrangement. For each sample, productive Simpson clonality was calculated as the square root of Simpson's diversity index over productive rearrangements. TCRdb obtained this table from immuneACCESS and retained in-frame rearrangements with V and J assigned. These tables miss some clones; where compared with another copy, unresolved V genes account for less than half of the shortfall, and the remainder is unexplained. V, J and clone size are taken as reported in that table, and D and trimming were inferred from the DNA itself. This sample lists 84,000 or so clones; approximately 80% were detected once. In total, the top ten clones hold around 21% of the sample.

The sample comprised peripheral blood. The chain is encoded by TRBV24-1 joined to TRBJ2-1; TRBD1 agrees with 7 junctional bases. This sequence was found in a woman aged 80 or over with acute or convalescent COVID-19. The encoded CDR3 is CATSDGRGNNEQFF. The DNA sequence is TGTGCCACCAGTGATGGCAGGGGGAACAATGAGCAGTTCTTC.